This entry lists 12 T cell receptor beta chains sequenced from one sample in a study of T cells in Graves' hyperthyroidism and ophthalmopathy. Amplification of TCR beta CDR3 regions was performed using RNA transcripts as template. The HTBI primer set was used in a first-round RT-PCR of the TCR CDR3. TCRdb recomputed calls from the multiplex PCR reads with MiXCR, one row per CDR3 protein. Of hundreds of thousands of distinct CDR3 sequences detected, 11% to 15% appear once; the ten largest clones hold roughly a tenth. The sequenced sample was blood. These receptors all come from a woman between 18 and 29 years old with Graves' hyperthyroidism.

The table lists this clonotype with many counts. The J gene is TRBJ2-7, the V gene TRBV6-1; 14 bases are shared with TRBD2. V gave up 6 bases and J gave up 5 bases; unmatched junction bases: 6. The CDR3 extends over 15 amino acids. The germline gives CDR1 MNHNS, CDR2 SASEGT. The CDR3: CASRGLAGGRDEQYF. The CDR3, as DNA: TGTGCCAGCAGAGGACTAGCGGGAGGTCGGGACGAGCAGTACTTC.

The chain couples TRBV2 to TRBJ1-6; D unclear. V shed 7 bases and J shed 6 bases, with 10 bases lying between them. CDR3 length: 13 amino acids. Germline V gives CDR1 SNHLY, CDR2 FYNNEI. The CDR3 protein is CASTQSGNSPLHF. The CDR3 region has the DNA TGTGCCAGCACCCAGAGTGGTAATTCACCCCTCCACTTT.

The chain links TRBV7-8 to TRBJ1-5; no clear D. The germline V gene has CDR1 SGHVS and CDR2 FQNEAQ. The CDR3 is made up of 14 amino acids. Trimming stripped 3 bases from V and 2 bases from J, with 8 bases between. Here the CDR3 reads CASSFGDGNQPQHF. As DNA, the CDR3 is TGTGCCAGCAGCTTTGGGGATGGCAATCAGCCCCAGCATTTT.

The chain carries TRBV4-1 and TRBJ2-5, with D unresolved. V gave up 0 bases and J gave up 4 bases, with 12 bases separating them. This CDR3 region has 15 residues. CDR1 and CDR2 from the germline V gene are MGHRA and YSYEKL. Written as DNA, the CDR3 is TGCGCCAGCAGCCAAGACGAAGTCGTTGGAGAGACCCAGTACTTC. Protein sequence: CASSQDEVVGETQYF.

This clonotype has at least ten counts. The chain recombines TRBV11-2 with TRBJ2-5; D possibly corresponds to TRBD1 (6 bases). V was pared by 3 bases and J by 5 bases, with 16 bases between. Germline CDR1 reads SGHAT; CDR2 reads FQNNGV. The CDR3 sequence is 15 residues long. The CDR3, as DNA: TGTGCCAGCAGCTTTTCCGTGGGGGCCTTGGAGACCCAGTACTTC. Its translation: CASSFSVGALETQYF.

This clonotype was counted ten times or more. The chain is built from TRBV10-3 and TRBJ2-1; 13 bases line up with TRBD2. V was clipped by 4 bases and J by 5 bases; unmatched bases: 8. Germline CDR1 and CDR2: ENHRY and SYGVKD. This CDR3 has 17 amino acids. CDR3 sequence (DNA): TGTGCCATCAGTGGGGGGACTAGCGGGAATGTGGACAATGAGCAGTTCTTC. Its translation: CAISGGTSGNVDNEQFF.

There are a few counts of this clonotype. A much larger clone lies one base from this, so it may be a read error. The genes are TRBV5-1 and TRBJ1-1; perhaps TRBD1 as D (5 bases). The CDR3 runs 17 residues. Germline-derived CDR1 and CDR2 are SGHRS and YFSETQ. The chain's CDR3 is CTSSLSWGSSPNTEAFF. In DNA, the CDR3 is TGTACCAGCAGCCTCTCTTGGGGGAGCTCCCCAAACACTGAAGCTTTCTTT.

The gene calls are TRBV9 and TRBJ1-5; D is unclear. Trimming removed 3 bases from V and 7 bases from J, with 11 bases in between. The CDR3 is 13 amino acids. In germline, CDR1 is SGDLS, CDR2 YYNGEE. CDR3 nucleotide sequence: TGTGCCAGCAGCGGCACATACGGACAGCCCCAGCATTTT. As protein: CASSGTYGQPQHF.

Remarks on this clonotype: One end of the junction fails to match germline, which may point to a read error. The chain has TRBV7-8 and TRBJ2-7; 7 nucleotides agree with TRBD1. The length of the CDR3 is 12 residues. The germline V gene encodes CDR1 SGHVS and CDR2 FQNEAQ. The CDR3 spells CPSSRDSYEQYF. The CDR3 DNA sequence: TGTCCCAGCAGCCGGGACAGCTACGAGCAGTACTTC. The variable domain in full, with the rest retrieved from reference TRBV7-8 and TRBJ2-7, is GAGVSQSPRYKVAKRGQDVALRCDPISGHVSLFWYQQALGQGPEFLTYFQNEAQLDKSGLPSDRFFAERPEGSVSTLKIQRTQQEDSAVYLCPSSRDSYEQYFGPGTRLTVT.

This clonotype has at least ten counts. The V gene is TRBV3-1, the J gene TRBJ1-1; no clear D gene. The length of the CDR3 is 14 residues. CDR1 LGHDT and CDR2 YNNKEL come from the germline V gene (reference sequence). The V and J ends lost 0 bases and 7 bases respectively, with 12 bases between them. The CDR3 sequence: CASSQDGASLEAFF. The CDR3 coding sequence is TGTGCCAGCAGCCAAGATGGCGCTTCCCTTGAAGCTTTCTTT.

This clonotype showed up just a few times. This rearrangement joins TRBV6-1 to TRBJ1-5; 9 positions match TRBD1. This CDR3 has 16 amino acids. Looked up from germline, CDR1 is MNHNS and CDR2 is SASEGT. Germline trimming cut 5 bases from V and 6 bases from J; bases unmatched to any gene: 11. CDR3 amino acids: CASSSKRQGDAQPQHF. CDR3 in DNA: TGTGCCAGCAGTTCGAAGCGACAGGGGGACGCTCAGCCCCAGCATTTT.

At least ten counts were recorded for this clonotype. The chain joins TRBV10-2 to TRBJ1-6; 8 positions agree with TRBD1. Looked up from germline, CDR1 is WSHSY and CDR2 is SAAADI. The J segment lost 7 bases and the V segment lost 6 bases, leaving 8 bases of the junction unmatched. This CDR3 comprises 15 residues. CDR3 nucleotide sequence: TGCGCCAGCAGGCCCGGACAGGGTTGGAATTCACCCCTCCACTTT. Translation: CASRPGQGWNSPLHF.